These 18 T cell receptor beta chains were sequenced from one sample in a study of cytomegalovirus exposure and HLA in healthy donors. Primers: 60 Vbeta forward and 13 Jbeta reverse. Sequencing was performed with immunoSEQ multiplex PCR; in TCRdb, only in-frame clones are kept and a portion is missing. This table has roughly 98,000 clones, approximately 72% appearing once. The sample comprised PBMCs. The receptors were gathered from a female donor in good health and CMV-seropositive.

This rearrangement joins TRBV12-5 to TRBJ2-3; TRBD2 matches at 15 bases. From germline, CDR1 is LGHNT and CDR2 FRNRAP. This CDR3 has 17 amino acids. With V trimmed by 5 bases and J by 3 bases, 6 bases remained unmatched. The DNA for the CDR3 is TGTGCTAGTGGTCTAACCGGGACTAGCGGGAGGACAGATACGCAGTATTTT. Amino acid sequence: CASGLTGTSGRTDTQYF.

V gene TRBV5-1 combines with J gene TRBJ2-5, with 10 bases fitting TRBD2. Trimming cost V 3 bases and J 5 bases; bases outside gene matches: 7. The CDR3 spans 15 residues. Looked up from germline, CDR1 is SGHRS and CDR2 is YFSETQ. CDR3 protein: CASSSSSGGAETQYF. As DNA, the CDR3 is TGCGCCAGCAGCTCTTCCAGCGGGGGGGCTGAGACCCAGTACTTC.

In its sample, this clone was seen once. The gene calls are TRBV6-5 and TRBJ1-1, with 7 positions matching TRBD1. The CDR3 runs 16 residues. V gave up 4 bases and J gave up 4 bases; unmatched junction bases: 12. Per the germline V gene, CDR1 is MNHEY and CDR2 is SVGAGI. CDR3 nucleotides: TGTGCCAGCAGTTCTAACAGGGGCCCCCGAGGCACTGAAGCTTTCTTT. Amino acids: CASSSNRGPRGTEAFF.

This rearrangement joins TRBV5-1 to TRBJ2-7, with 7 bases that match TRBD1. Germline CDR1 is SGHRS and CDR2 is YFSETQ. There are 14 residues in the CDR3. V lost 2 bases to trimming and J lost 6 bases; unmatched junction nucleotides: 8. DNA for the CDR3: TGCGCCAGCAGCTTAGGGGGCGCGTCCGGCGAGCAGTACTTC. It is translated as CASSLGGASGEQYF.

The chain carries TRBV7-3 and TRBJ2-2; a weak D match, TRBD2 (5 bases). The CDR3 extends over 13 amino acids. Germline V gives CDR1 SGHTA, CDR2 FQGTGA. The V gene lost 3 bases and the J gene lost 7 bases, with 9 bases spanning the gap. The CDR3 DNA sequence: TGTGCCAGCAGCTTTTCGGGGAACGGGGAGCTGTTTTTT. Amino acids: CASSFSGNGELFF.

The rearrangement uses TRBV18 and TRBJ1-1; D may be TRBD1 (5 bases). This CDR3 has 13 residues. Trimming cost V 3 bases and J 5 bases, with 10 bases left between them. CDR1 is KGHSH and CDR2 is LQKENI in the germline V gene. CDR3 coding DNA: TGTGCCAGCTCACCCGGGGGGGTAACTGAAGCTTTCTTT. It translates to CASSPGGVTEAFF.

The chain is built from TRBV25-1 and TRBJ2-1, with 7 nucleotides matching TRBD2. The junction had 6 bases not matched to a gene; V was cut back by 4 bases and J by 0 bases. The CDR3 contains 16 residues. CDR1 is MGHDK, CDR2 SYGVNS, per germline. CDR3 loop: CASSGPSGSSYNEQFF. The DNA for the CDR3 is TGTGCCAGCAGTGGCCCTAGCGGTAGCTCCTACAATGAGCAGTTCTTC.

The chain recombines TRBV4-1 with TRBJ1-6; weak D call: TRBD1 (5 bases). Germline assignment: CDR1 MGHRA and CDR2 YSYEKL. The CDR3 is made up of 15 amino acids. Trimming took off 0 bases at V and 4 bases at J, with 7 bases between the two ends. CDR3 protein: CASSQETDYNSPLHF. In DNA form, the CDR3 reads TGCGCCAGCAGCCAAGAGACAGATTATAATTCACCCCTCCACTTT.

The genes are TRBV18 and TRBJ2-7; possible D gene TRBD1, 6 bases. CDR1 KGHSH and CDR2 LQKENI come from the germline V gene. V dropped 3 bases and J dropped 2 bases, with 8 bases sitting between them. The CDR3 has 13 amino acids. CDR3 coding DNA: TGTGCCAGCTCACCCGGACAGCCCTACGAGCAGTACTTC. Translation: CASSPGQPYEQYF. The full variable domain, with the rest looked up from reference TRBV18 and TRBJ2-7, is NAGVMQNPRHLVRRRGQEARLRCSPMKGHSHVYWYRQLPEEGLKFMVYLQKENIIDESGMPKERFSAEFPKEGPSILRIQQVVRGDSAAYFCASSPGQPYEQYFGPGTRLTVT.

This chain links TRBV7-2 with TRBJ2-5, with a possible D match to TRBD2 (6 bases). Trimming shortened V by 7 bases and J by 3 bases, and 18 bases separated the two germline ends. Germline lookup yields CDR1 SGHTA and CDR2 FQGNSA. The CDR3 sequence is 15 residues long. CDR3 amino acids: CASTSPLVAEETQYF. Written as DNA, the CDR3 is TGTGCCAGCACCTCCCCTTTGGTAGCGGAAGAGACCCAGTACTTC.

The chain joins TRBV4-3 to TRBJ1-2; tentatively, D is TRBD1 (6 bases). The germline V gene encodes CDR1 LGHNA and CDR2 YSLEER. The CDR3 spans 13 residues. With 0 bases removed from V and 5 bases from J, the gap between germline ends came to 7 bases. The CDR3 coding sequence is TGCGCCAGCAGCCAAGAAACAGGGTATGGCTACACCTTC. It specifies CASSQETGYGYTF.

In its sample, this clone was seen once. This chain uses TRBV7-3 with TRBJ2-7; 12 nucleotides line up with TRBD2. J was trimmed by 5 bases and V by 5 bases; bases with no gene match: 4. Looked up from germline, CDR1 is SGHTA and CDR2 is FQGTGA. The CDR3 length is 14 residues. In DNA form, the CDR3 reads TGTGCCAGCAGCCCTAGCGGGGGGGCTAACGAGCAGTACTTC. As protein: CASSPSGGANEQYF.

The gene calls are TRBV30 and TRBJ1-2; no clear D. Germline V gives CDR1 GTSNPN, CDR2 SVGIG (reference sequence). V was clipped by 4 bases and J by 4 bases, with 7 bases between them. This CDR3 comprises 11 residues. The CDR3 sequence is CAWTTVYGYTF. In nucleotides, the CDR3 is TGTGCCTGGACCACGGTCTATGGCTACACCTTC.

CDR3 bases: TGTGCCAGCAGCTCCAGGGGGGCTAGCGGGGATCCAGATACGCAGTATTTT. Amino acid sequence: CASSSRGASGDPDTQYF. The chain links TRBV7-6 to TRBJ2-3, with 9 bases aligning to TRBD2. V lost 4 bases and J lost 4; bases outside the gene matches: 12. Looked up from germline, CDR1 is SGHVS and CDR2 is FNYEAQ. The CDR3 is 17 amino acids. Based on the CDR3 plus reference TRBV7-6 and TRBJ2-3, the full variable domain is GAGVSQSPRYKVTKRGQDVALRCDPISGHVSLYWYRQALGQGPEFLTYFNYEAQQDKSGLPNDRFSAERPEGSISTLTIQRTEQRDSAMYRCASSSRGASGDPDTQYFGPGTRLTVL.

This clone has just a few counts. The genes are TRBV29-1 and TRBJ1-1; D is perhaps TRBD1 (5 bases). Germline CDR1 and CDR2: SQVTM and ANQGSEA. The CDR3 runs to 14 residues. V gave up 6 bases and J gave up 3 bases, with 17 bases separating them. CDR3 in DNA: TGCAGCGTCCACCCCGCAGGGCTATACACTGAAGCTTTCTTT. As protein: CSVHPAGLYTEAFF.

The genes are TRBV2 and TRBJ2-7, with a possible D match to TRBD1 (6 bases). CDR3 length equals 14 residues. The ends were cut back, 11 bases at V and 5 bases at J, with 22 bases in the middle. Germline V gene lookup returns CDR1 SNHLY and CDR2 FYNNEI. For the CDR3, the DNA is TGTGCCGGTCGAATCCGGGACACTTCCGACGAGCAGTACTTC. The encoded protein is CAGRIRDTSDEQYF.

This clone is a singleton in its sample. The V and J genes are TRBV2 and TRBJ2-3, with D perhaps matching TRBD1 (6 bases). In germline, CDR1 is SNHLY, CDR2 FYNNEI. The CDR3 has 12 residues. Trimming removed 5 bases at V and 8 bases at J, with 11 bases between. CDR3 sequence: CASSPDRATQYF. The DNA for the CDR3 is TGTGCCAGCAGTCCGGACAGAGCTACGCAGTATTTT.

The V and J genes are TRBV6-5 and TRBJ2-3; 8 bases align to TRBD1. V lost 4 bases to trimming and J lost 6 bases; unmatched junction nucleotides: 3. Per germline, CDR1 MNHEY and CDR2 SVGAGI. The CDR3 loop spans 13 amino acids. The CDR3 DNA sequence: TGTGCCAGCAGTTTTCAGGGGGCGGATACGCAGTATTTT. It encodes CASSFQGADTQYF.